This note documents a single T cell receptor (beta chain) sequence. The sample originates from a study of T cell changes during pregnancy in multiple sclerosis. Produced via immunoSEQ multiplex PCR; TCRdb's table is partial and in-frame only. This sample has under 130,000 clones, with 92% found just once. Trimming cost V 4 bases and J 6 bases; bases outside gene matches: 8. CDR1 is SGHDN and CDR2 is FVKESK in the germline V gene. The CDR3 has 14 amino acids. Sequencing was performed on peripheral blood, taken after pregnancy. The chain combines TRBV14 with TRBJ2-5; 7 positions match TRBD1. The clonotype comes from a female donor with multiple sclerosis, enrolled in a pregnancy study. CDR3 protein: CASSRTGTGKTQYF. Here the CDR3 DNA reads TGTGCCAGCAGCCGGACAGGCACGGGGAAGACCCAGTACTTC.